Below, 8 T cell receptor beta chains from the same sample are listed, as sequenced in a study of early T cells in non-severe SARS-CoV-2 infection. TCRdb reprocessed the 5' RACE reads with MiXCR, giving one entry per CDR3 protein. The sample contains 50,000 to 70,000 distinct CDR3 sequences, more than 7% of which appear only once. Sequencing was carried out using whole blood. These receptors were collected from an adult who was a healthcare worker with PCR-confirmed SARS-CoV-2 infection or an uninfected control (not recorded which).

The rearrangement links TRBV7-6 to TRBJ2-1; 7 bases are shared with TRBD1. J lost 12 bases, V lost 4 bases, and 9 bases had no gene match. The germline V gene has CDR1 SGHVS and CDR2 FNYEAQ. The CDR3 consists of 13 residues. The CDR3 DNA reads as TGTGCCAGCAGCTCTTACAGGGGCTTGGGGCAGTTCTTC. This translates into CASSSYRGLGQFF.

The J gene is TRBJ2-7, the V gene TRBV29-1; D uncertain. The germline gives CDR1 SQVTM, CDR2 ANQGSEA. Trimming removed 4 bases at V and 6 bases at J, with 10 bases between. CDR3 length: 11 residues. CDR3 in amino acids: CSVGQSGEQYF. The CDR3 DNA is TGCAGCGTTGGGCAGTCCGGCGAGCAGTACTTC.

This clonotype occurred a few times. The chain couples TRBV7-9 to TRBJ2-5, with 8 bases that match TRBD2. Germline lookup yields CDR1 SEHNR and CDR2 FQNEAQ (reference sequence). The CDR3 extends over 15 amino acids. Germline trimming cut 2 bases from V and 1 base from J; bases unmatched to any gene: 3. DNA of the CDR3: TGTGCCAGCAGCTTACTAGCGGGCCTCCAAGAGACCCAGTACTTC. It encodes CASSLLAGLQETQYF.

This clonotype was counted many times. The chain joins TRBV27 to TRBJ2-7, with a possible D match to TRBD2 (5 bases). Germline CDR1 reads MNHEY; CDR2 reads SMNVEV (reference sequence). CDR3 length equals 13 residues. V was trimmed by 6 bases and J by 1 base, leaving 10 bases between them. CDR3 coding DNA: TGTGCCAGCAGCCGCGGGTTTTCCTACGAGCAGTACTTC. Translation: CASSRGFSYEQYF.

In this sample, this clonotype turned up many times. The V gene is TRBV3-1, the J gene TRBJ2-1; either TRBD1 or TRBD2 may fit D (5 bases each). The CDR3 loop spans 15 amino acids. With 4 bases removed from V and 6 bases from J, the gap between germline ends came to 16 bases. Germline assignment: CDR1 LGHDT and CDR2 YNNKEL (reference sequence). CDR3 protein: CASSRAGFGANEQFF. The CDR3 DNA follows: TGTGCCAGCAGCCGCGCGGGTTTTGGGGCCAATGAGCAGTTCTTC.

The sample holds many counts of this clonotype. The chain links TRBV6-4 to TRBJ1-2; possibly TRBD1 for D (6 bases). Trimming cost V 4 bases and J 6 bases, with 12 bases left between them. The germline CDR1 and CDR2 sequences are MRHNA and SNTAGT. The CDR3 contains 13 residues. The CDR3 DNA reads as TGTGCCAGCAGTGGCGGACAGTCAGATGGCTACACCTTC. Encoded protein: CASSGGQSDGYTF.

This chain links TRBV20-1 with TRBJ2-7; 8 nucleotides align to TRBD1. The CDR3 extends over 16 amino acids. The V and J ends lost 6 bases and 2 bases, in that order; junction bases with no gene match: 15. CDR1 and CDR2 (germline): DFQATT, SNEGSKA (reference sequence). As DNA, the CDR3 is TGCAGTGCCCTCAAATTCCGGGACAGGCGGACCTACGAGCAGTACTTC. It specifies CSALKFRDRRTYEQYF.

This clonotype showed up many times. The chain is built from TRBV6-4 and TRBJ2-1; weak D call: TRBD2 (5 bases). The V and J ends lost 3 bases and 6 bases respectively, with 15 bases between them. Per germline, CDR1 MRHNA and CDR2 SNTAGT. The CDR3 sequence is 15 residues long. As DNA, the CDR3 is TGTGCCAGCAGTGATAACGAGGGAGAGGGCAATGAGCAGTTCTTC. Its translation: CASSDNEGEGNEQFF.